This T cell receptor (beta chain) was sequenced in a study of T cell responses to AZD1222 COVID-19 vaccine. Looking at the study overall: Pooled together were second doses at about 4 or about 12 weeks. Study-wide points: The number of AZD1222 recipients seropositive at baseline was only 6 or 7.

TCRdb keeps only in-frame clones here, not all; method: immunoSEQ multiplex PCR. The table records approximately 82,000 clones, 85% to 95% of them present only once. To note about this clone: Its antigen remains unidentified. An end of the junction does not agree with germline; a read error may underlie this.

The length of the CDR3 is 11 residues. Germline CDR1 and CDR2: DFQATT and SNEGSKA (reference sequence). The sequence came from an adult in good health. The material sequenced was peripheral blood, taken on day 0 of AZD1222 vaccination. V and J are TRBV20-1 and TRBJ1-2, with a weak D call TRBD1 (5 bases). The CDR3 region is CVGPSNYGYTF. The CDR3 DNA follows: TGTGTGGGGCCTTCTAACTATGGCTACACCTTC.